This is a list of T cell receptor beta chains from one sample in a study of blood T cell repertoires in COVID-19. The method was immunoSEQ multiplex PCR; TCRdb's version includes in-frame clones alone and lacks a portion of them. The repertoire has 26,000 or so clones, around 60% of them found once; the top ten carry more than 7%. Sequenced sample: peripheral blood. These receptors all come from a man aged 55 to 70 with active or convalescent COVID-19. CDR3s include the opening cysteine and the closing phenylalanine or tryptophan. Each record gives: V gene, D gene, clone size, J gene, CDR3 DNA, CDR3 protein. D genes are given only for firm matches. Clone size is given for some rows only: seen once, a few or many times, or a class if the clone is expanded.

V gene: TRBV28; D gene: NA; clone size: NA; J gene: TRBJ1-6; CDR3 DNA: TGTGCCAGCACCAGTAATTCACCCCTCCACTTT; CDR3 protein: CASTSNSPLHF
V gene: TRBV3-1/TRBV3-2; D gene: TRBD1; clone size: few; J gene: TRBJ2-7; CDR3 DNA: TGTGCCACCCGTACAGGGGGCTCCTACGAGCAGTACTTC; CDR3 protein: CATRTGGSYEQYF
V gene: TRBV4-1; D gene: NA; clone size: NA; J gene: TRBJ1-5; CDR3 DNA: TGCGCCAGCAGCCAAGTACCGGGGTTAAGCAATCAGCCCCAGCATTTT; CDR3 protein: CASSQVPGLSNQPQHF
V gene: TRBV16; D gene: NA; clone size: NA; J gene: TRBJ1-1; CDR3 DNA: TGTGCCAGCATAGCCGGGGATATGAACACTGAAGCTTTCTTT; CDR3 protein: CASIAGDMNTEAFF
V gene: TRBV30; D gene: TRBD1; clone size: NA; J gene: TRBJ1-2; CDR3 DNA: TGTGCCTGGAGAGAGACAGGGTCCAATGGCTACACCTTC; CDR3 protein: CAWRETGSNGYTF
V gene: TRBV2; D gene: TRBD2; clone size: NA; J gene: TRBJ2-4; CDR3 DNA: TGTGCCAGCAGTGAAGAGCGGGGGGAAATAGCCAAAAACATTCAGTACTTC; CDR3 protein: CASSEERGEIAKNIQYF
V gene: TRBV11-2; D gene: NA; clone size: NA; J gene: TRBJ2-7; CDR3 DNA: TGTGCCAGCAGAGTTCCGGGGACACGGGACTACGAGCAGTACTTC; CDR3 protein: CASRVPGTRDYEQYF
V gene: TRBV14; D gene: TRBD1; clone size: few; J gene: TRBJ2-7; CDR3 DNA: TGTGCCAGCAGCCAATGGTTGGACAGGGTTAACGACGAGCAGTACTTC; CDR3 protein: CASSQWLDRVNDEQYF
V gene: TRBV6-5; D gene: TRBD1; clone size: NA; J gene: TRBJ1-1; CDR3 DNA: TGTGCCAGCAGTCGCTACAGGGGAAACACTGAAGCTTTCTTT; CDR3 protein: CASSRYRGNTEAFF
V gene: TRBV15; D gene: NA; clone size: medium-sized; J gene: TRBJ1-2; CDR3 DNA: TGTGCCACCAGCAGTCCCCTGCCGGGGGTTAACTATGGCTACACCTTC; CDR3 protein: CATSSPLPGVNYGYTF
V gene: TRBV19; D gene: TRBD2; clone size: NA; J gene: TRBJ2-1; CDR3 DNA: TGTGCCAGTAGTATAGCTTTTTCACTAGCGAGCTACAATGAGCAGTTCTTC; CDR3 protein: CASSIAFSLASYNEQFF
V gene: TRBV7-9; D gene: NA; clone size: NA; J gene: TRBJ1-4; CDR3 DNA: TGTGCCAGCAGCTCTGGTCGGTCAACTAATGAAAAACTGTTTTTT; CDR3 protein: CASSSGRSTNEKLFF
V gene: TRBV5-6; D gene: TRBD1; clone size: NA; J gene: TRBJ1-1; CDR3 DNA: TGTGCCAGCAGCTTGTCAGGAGCAGGGGGCTCGAAAGCTTTCTTT; CDR3 protein: CASSLSGAGGSKAFF
V gene: TRBV7-8; D gene: TRBD1; clone size: few; J gene: TRBJ1-2; CDR3 DNA: TGTGCCAGCAGCTTAGCCCTCGGGACAGGGTCTGGCTACACCTTC; CDR3 protein: CASSLALGTGSGYTF
V gene: TRBV18; D gene: NA; clone size: NA; J gene: TRBJ1-2; CDR3 DNA: TGTGCCAGCTCACCCGGAGCAACACAGGTTGGCTATGGCTACACCTTC; CDR3 protein: CASSPGATQVGYGYTF
V gene: TRBV11-2; D gene: TRBD1; clone size: few; J gene: TRBJ1-1; CDR3 DNA: TGTGCCAGCAGCTTGGGACAGGGTTTCGCTGAAGCTTTCTTT; CDR3 protein: CASSLGQGFAEAFF